The text below deals with one T cell receptor (beta chain). The antigen it binds to is not known. Nothing much larger sits one base from this clone, and base qualities are not available. The data stem from a study of Graves' ophthalmopathy and Graves' hyperthyroidism listed by TCRdb under 2018. Background on the whole study: Peripheral blood samples were taken at the time of initial diagnosis, before any treatment was given. The study used signatures of the TCR beta repertoire to tell Graves' ophthalmopathy apart from Graves' hyperthyroidism and to predict which patients would progress to ophthalmopathy. In total, under 150 blood samples were TCR-sequenced: approximately 42 ophthalmopathy, roughly 77 hyperthyroidism and roughly 17 hyperthyroidism-to-ophthalmopathy patients. A discovery set of 100 patients (roughly 43 ophthalmopathy, 55 to 65 stable hyperthyroidism) was enrolled to explore V-J signatures distinguishing ophthalmopathy from hyperthyroidism. The independent validation cohort included roughly 19 hyperthyroidism patients plus 17 patients who later progressed from hyperthyroidism to ophthalmopathy. In roughly six hyperthyroidism patients, the T-cell repertoires found in thyroid tissue were compared with those found in blood. Once sampling was done, hyperthyroidism patients were given methimazole at a starting dose of 30 mg daily, while ophthalmopathy patients were given high-dose intravenous methylprednisolone.

TCR beta CDR3 regions were amplified from RNA transcripts for repertoire sequencing. The first round was an RT-PCR using HTBI primers with the Qiagen OneStep RT-PCR kit, and this first round was followed by a second-round multiplex PCR, then size selection and purification. Sequencing of the libraries was carried out on an Illumina HiSeq2000 in paired-end mode with 100 bp reads. In the source study's methods: SOAPnuke was used to process the reads, throwing out any read that had adapters, had uncalled bases, had a mean Phred below 15, or lacked an exact constant-primer or identifier match. COPE v1.2.5 was used to merge the high-quality paired reads. Unique nucleotide sequences were defined as clonotypes and aligned to IMGT TRB V, D and J references using MiTCR v1.1. The analysis was limited to V-J combinations with a frequency above 0.0001, which together covered 99.2% of the repertoires. For each V-J combination, a TCR clonal expansion and chaos score was defined as the ratio of F50 clonal expansion to chaos observed in the TCRdist matrix. Welch's t-statistics and random forest were used to reduce the features to approximately 13 V-J combinations, which were then used as input to a naive Bayes classifier. The similarity between thyroid and blood repertoires was quantified using the Morisita-Horn index. Starting from the raw public reads, TCRdb applied fastp trimming at Q25, assembled clones with MiXCR and retained in-frame beta chains. Rows are unified per CDR3 protein, each entry keeping the most common DNA and genes. These V and J calls rely on TCRdb rather than the paper's analysis. For this sample there are around 600,000 distinct CDR3 sequences; about 41% appear just once. Of the sample, 2.5% to 3.5% is held by the ten largest clones.

CDR1 and CDR2 are drawn from the germline V gene (reference sequence): DFQATT, SNEGSKA. V sheds 2 bases and J sheds 0 bases, leaving 11 bases between their ends. From the cysteine up to the phenylalanine, the CDR3 has a length of 16 residues. The sequence is cut down to CDR3 DNA, 48 bases in frame from base 1. General conclusions and limits of the study: Most of the expanded thyroid clonotypes with a frequency above 0.001 were also detected in blood, and it was suggested that the thyroid immune response may be reflected by blood repertoires. In validation, the model predicted ophthalmopathy progression with about 64% sensitivity and about 77% specificity; more than ten predicted patients were CT-confirmed with GO in a median of 6.5 months. In cross-validation, the 13-signature model distinguished ophthalmopathy from stable hyperthyroidism with 87.88% sensitivity and around 81% specificity, while in the test set the corresponding values were about 80% and 75%. Sample size was not statistically predetermined, and group allocation was not concealed from the investigators.

Patients with ophthalmopathy had moderately to severely active disease, with a Clinical Activity Score of 3 or more, a NOSPECS grade of 4 or more, and a disease duration of less than 3 months. Patients were excluded if they had other autoimmune diseases, uncontrolled infections, pregnancy or lactation. Clinical symptoms, serum thyroxine, TRAb, thyroid ultrasound and orbital computed tomography formed the basis of the diagnosis. Using Ficoll-Paque density gradient centrifugation, PBMCs were isolated from 9.5 to 10 ml of fresh peripheral blood. Total RNA was extracted with Trizol reagent and quality-checked on an Agilent 2100 Bioanalyzer.

The rearrangement combines TRBV20-1 with TRBJ2-6; TRBD1 might be the D gene, on 6 matching bases. The material sequenced was peripheral blood. The clonotype comes from an adult man with Graves' ophthalmopathy. The nucleotide sequence is given as TGCAGTGCTAGAACAGGGACCTTCTCTGGGGCCAACGTCCTGACTTTC. Translated, it gives CSARTGTFSGANVLTF.